This entry lists 25 T cell receptor beta chains sequenced from one sample in a study of T cell repertoires in cytomegalovirus infection. Each CDR3 protein is one row after TCRdb ran MiXCR on the reads. Here the sample spans roughly 730,000 distinct CDR3 sequences, 30% to 35% being singletons. Their specific antigens are unknown. The source material was cultured PBMCs, sampled from culture after CMV antigen stimulation. The receptors shown here come from a human donor in good health (CMV status not recorded). Some clones in this sample may be carry-over from other donors' samples.

Here the CDR3 DNA reads TGTGCCAGCAGCCGCCTGGGGGCCGGGGAGCTGTTTTTT. Protein: CASSRLGAGELFF. This sequence joins TRBV7-7 and TRBJ2-2; D could derive from TRBD1 or TRBD2 (5 bases each). This CDR3 spans 13 amino acids. The germline V and J ends were trimmed by 5 bases and 6 bases, with 10 bases remaining between them. Germline values: CDR1 SSHAT, CDR2 FNYEAQ (reference sequence).

Only a few counts were recorded for this clonotype. The V call is TRBV12-3 or TRBV12-4, the J call TRBJ1-3, with a possible D match to TRBD1 (6 bases). This CDR3 spans 12 amino acids. Trimming pared 11 bases from V and 9 bases from J, leaving 17 bases between. The chain's CDR3 is CASGALGGTIYF. CDR3 DNA: TGTGCCTCAGGGGCCCTTGGAGGCACCATATATTTT.

This clonotype was counted between two and nine times. The chain has TRBV7-9 and TRBJ1-1; 8 positions agree with TRBD1. Germline V gene lookup returns CDR1 SEHNR and CDR2 FQNEAQ (reference sequence). The CDR3 totals 18 residues. V lost 4 bases, J lost 7 bases, and 20 bases stayed unmatched. CDR3 sequence: CASSSSIITTGEVDEAFF. The CDR3 region has the DNA TGTGCCAGCAGCTCCTCAATCATCACGACAGGGGAGGTGGATGAAGCTTTCTTT. The full variable domain, its missing parts supplied by reference TRBV7-9 and TRBJ1-1, is DTGVSQNPRHKITKRGQNVTFRCDPISEHNRLYWYRQTLGQGPEFLTYFQNEAQLEKSRLLSDRFSAERPKGSFSTLEIQRTEQGDSAMYLCASSSSIITTGEVDEAFFGQGTRLTVV.

This chain connects TRBV15 to TRBJ2-7; 11 positions agree with TRBD2. CDR1 and CDR2 from the germline V gene are LNHNV and YYDKDF (reference sequence). Trimming removed 1 base from V and 1 base from J; junction bases left unmatched: 0. The CDR3 covers 15 residues. The CDR3 spells CATSRGLAGSYEQYF. CDR3 coding DNA: TGTGCCACCAGCAGAGGACTAGCGGGATCCTACGAGCAGTACTTC.

This clonotype has only one observation. The chain combines TRBV18 with TRBJ1-2; 7 bases are a match to TRBD1. Unmatched junction bases numbered 15, after V lost 4 bases and J lost 7 bases. The CDR3 extends over 16 amino acids. CDR1 is KGHSH and CDR2 is LQKENI in the germline V gene. In DNA, the CDR3 is TGTGCCAGCTCACTTCAAACAGGACAGGTCCGGAGTGGCTACACCTTC. Translating it yields CASSLQTGQVRSGYTF.

In DNA form, the CDR3 reads TGTGCCAGCAATGCTCTAGCGGGGGATACCGGGGAGCTGTTTTTT. It translates to CASNALAGDTGELFF. The chain combines TRBV6-8 with TRBJ2-2; TRBD2 matches 10 bases. The germline V gene has CDR1 MNHGY and CDR2 SAAAGT. This CDR3 is built from 15 residues. After removal of 7 bases from V and 5 bases from J, the junction contained 7 bases not matched to a gene.

This clonotype has more than one count but fewer than ten. The chain carries TRBV19 and TRBJ2-2; D not resolved. Germline V CDR1 and CDR2: LNHDA, SQIVND (reference sequence). The V end was cut by 3 bases, the J end by 0 bases, with 5 bases between. The CDR3 extends over 14 amino acids. CDR3 in DNA: TGTGCCAGTAGTATGGCTGCGAACACCGGGGAGCTGTTTTTT. This encodes CASSMAANTGELFF.

This clonotype occurred a few times. This chain uses TRBV4-1 with TRBJ1-5; unclear D gene. V lost 3 bases, J lost 5 bases, and 8 bases lay in between. Germline V gene data show CDR1 as MGHRA and CDR2 as YSYEKL. This CDR3 is 13 amino acids long. The CDR3 nucleotides read TGCGCCAGCAGCCATTCAGGCTATCAGCCCCAGCATTTT. Protein product: CASSHSGYQPQHF.

The chain has TRBV10-2 and TRBJ1-2; D is unresolved. Germline lookup yields CDR1 WSHSY and CDR2 SAAADI. V was clipped by 6 bases and J by 0 bases, with 8 bases between them. CDR3 length: 13 amino acids. CDR3 nucleotide sequence: TGCGCCAGCAGCGCTATGGCTAACTATGGCTACACCTTC. This translates into CASSAMANYGYTF.

A few counts support this clonotype. The genes are TRBV4-3 and TRBJ1-4, with D unresolved. This CDR3 comprises 15 residues. Trimming took off 3 bases at V and 7 bases at J, with 15 bases between the two ends. The germline CDR1 and CDR2 sequences are LGHNA and YSLEER. The CDR3 loop reads CASSQNSEGGEKLFF. CDR3 nucleotide sequence: TGCGCCAGCAGCCAGAACTCGGAGGGAGGTGAAAAACTGTTTTTT.

This clonotype was seen at least ten times. The chain is built from TRBV7-2 and TRBJ1-1; TRBD1 is a possible D gene (6 bases). CDR3 length: 14 residues. V lost 3 bases, J lost 4 bases, and 12 bases lay in between. Germline V lookup: CDR1 SGHTA, CDR2 FQGNSA. This CDR3 reads CASSFGGAGTEAFF. CDR3 nucleotide sequence: TGTGCCAGCAGCTTCGGGGGGGCTGGCACTGAAGCTTTCTTT.

This chain connects TRBV5-4 to TRBJ2-5; TRBD1 or TRBD2 may be the D gene (5 bases each). V shed 4 bases and J shed 5 bases, with 21 bases lying between them. Germline lookup yields CDR1 SGHNT and CDR2 YYREEE (reference sequence). This CDR3 has 16 residues. The CDR3 nucleotides read TGTGCCAGCAGCCCCAGAGGCCGGGGCCCCGGGGAGACCCAGTACTTC. Protein sequence: CASSPRGRGPGETQYF.

The genes are TRBV7-4 and TRBJ2-7; 9 bases match TRBD1. The germline CDR1 and CDR2 sequences are SGHVT and SQSDAQ. V shed 5 bases and J 0 bases; nucleotides not matched to a gene: 2. CDR3 length: 14 amino acids. CDR3 region: CASSGQGTSYEQYF. The CDR3 DNA is TGTGCCAGCAGCGGACAGGGGACCTCCTACGAGCAGTACTTC.

This clonotype was counted once. The V and J genes are TRBV19 and TRBJ1-1; D might be TRBD1 (5 bases). This CDR3 region has 13 residues. Germline CDR1 and CDR2: LNHDA and SQIVND (reference sequence). V gave up 7 bases and J gave up 5 bases, with 14 bases separating them. CDR3 in amino acids: CASKIAGGTEAFF. The CDR3 DNA follows: TGTGCCAGTAAAATAGCCGGGGGAACTGAAGCTTTCTTT.

A few counts support this clonotype. The chain links TRBV4-3 to TRBJ2-3; D gene uncertain. Deletions cut 4 bases from V and 4 bases from J, with 12 bases between. The CDR3 runs 14 residues. The germline CDR1 and CDR2 sequences are LGHNA and YSLEER. CDR3 bases: TGCGCCAGCAGCCGGAGAGGCTCTTCAGATACGCAGTATTTT. Translating it yields CASSRRGSSDTQYF.

The chain carries TRBV29-1 and TRBJ2-7; 10 bases match TRBD2. CDR1 is SQVTM, CDR2 ANQGSEA, per germline. This CDR3 comprises 12 residues. The V segment lost 7 bases and the J segment 7 bases; nucleotides outside the gene matches: 7. For the CDR3, the DNA is TGCAGCGCATTAGCGGGGGGAATGGAGCAGTACTTC. It yields the protein CSALAGGMEQYF.

This clonotype was seen a few times. The V gene is TRBV27, the J gene TRBJ1-1; a possible D gene is TRBD1 (5 bases). Trimming took off 6 bases at V and 1 base at J, with 9 bases between the two ends. CDR1 is MNHEY, CDR2 SMNVEV, per germline (reference sequence). This CDR3 is 13 amino acids long. CDR3 loop: CASRLGANTEAFF. The DNA of the CDR3 is TGTGCCAGCAGGCTAGGGGCGAACACTGAAGCTTTCTTT.

The V call is TRBV20-1, the J call TRBJ1-1, with D maybe TRBD1 (5 bases). The CDR3 has 15 amino acids. Germline lookup yields CDR1 DFQATT and CDR2 SNEGSKA (reference sequence). V was cut by 0 bases and J by 0 bases, with 11 bases left in between. The CDR3 DNA follows: TGCAGTGCTAGAGACGGGGGAAGGATGAACACTGAAGCTTTCTTT. This sequence encodes CSARDGGRMNTEAFF.

This clonotype showed up just a few times. The chain uses TRBV10-3 and TRBJ2-4; D possibly corresponds to TRBD1 (5 bases). Germline V gene data show CDR1 as ENHRY and CDR2 as SYGVKD. The CDR3 sequence is 18 residues long. V lost 3 bases and J lost 1, with 19 bases in between. CDR3: CAISESSRQLGAKNIQYF. CDR3 DNA: TGTGCCATCAGTGAATCGTCGCGACAGCTGGGCGCCAAAAACATTCAGTACTTC.

The chain couples TRBV14 to TRBJ2-7, with TRBD2 as a possible D gene (6 bases). The CDR3 is 16 amino acids. Between the trimmed V and J ends, which lost 1 base and 2 bases, there was a span of 15 bases. Germline lookup yields CDR1 SGHDN and CDR2 FVKESK. The CDR3 nucleotides read TGTGCCAGCAGCCAAGTTGTGGGGAGGAGTACCTACGAGCAGTACTTC. Amino acids: CASSQVVGRSTYEQYF.

This clonotype has just a few counts. The gene calls are TRBV7-2 and TRBJ2-3; D possibly corresponds to TRBD1 (5 bases). Germline V lookup: CDR1 SGHTA, CDR2 FQGNSA. This CDR3 region has 14 residues. V was cut by 1 base and J by 6 bases, with 11 bases left in between. The CDR3 coding sequence is TGTGCCAGCAGCTTAGGCAGGGTTCGGGATACGCAGTATTTT. This translates into CASSLGRVRDTQYF.

This clonotype was detected only a few times. The V call is TRBV7-6, the J call TRBJ1-1, with D possibly matching TRBD1 (5 bases). The germline V and J ends were trimmed by 3 bases and 5 bases, with 10 bases remaining between them. The CDR3 sequence is 13 residues long. CDR1 and CDR2 (germline): SGHVS, FNYEAQ. In DNA form, the CDR3 reads TGTGCCAGCAGCTTCCCAGGGTTAACTGAAGCTTTCTTT. Its protein product is CASSFPGLTEAFF.

This chain connects TRBV7-9 to TRBJ2-7; D gene uncertain. V lost 6 bases and J lost 6, with 18 bases in between. CDR1 is SEHNR and CDR2 is FQNEAQ in the germline V gene (reference sequence). The CDR3 is 14 amino acids. The CDR3 region has the DNA TGTGCCAGCAGAATAAACGCGGCGGTCCTCGAGCAGTACTTC. This codes for CASRINAAVLEQYF.

CDR3 DNA sequence: TGTGCCAGCAGCTGGGACAGGGGAAACTTCAGGAGCACTGAAGCTTTCTTT. Translating gives CASSWDRGNFRSTEAFF. This chain uses TRBV6-2 or TRBV6-3 with TRBJ1-1; 10 bases fit TRBD1. V lost 6 bases and J lost 4; bases outside the gene matches: 14. Germline V gene lookup returns CDR1 MNHEY and CDR2 SVGEGT. This CDR3 has 17 amino acids.

The V and J genes are TRBV4-3 and TRBJ2-3, with D perhaps TRBD2 (6 bases). CDR1 and CDR2 (germline): LGHNA, YSLEER. V was shortened by 0 bases and J by 2 bases, with 15 bases between the two germline ends. The CDR3 has 17 amino acids. CDR3 residues: CASSQEVATRPTDTQYF. DNA of the CDR3: TGCGCCAGCAGCCAAGAGGTCGCGACTAGGCCCACAGATACGCAGTATTTT.